This T cell receptor (beta chain) is drawn from a study of cytomegalovirus exposure and HLA in healthy donors. V lost 4 bases to trimming and J lost 2 bases, with 18 bases between them. The CDR3 has 16 residues. In germline, CDR1 is SGHNT, CDR2 YYREEE (reference sequence). 60 Vbeta and 13 Jbeta primers were used in PCR. In the authors' workflow: Later reanalysis found 70 million to 95 million unique TCR beta chains, 10 million to 14 million of them shared. Data came from immunoSEQ multiplex PCR; TCRdb stores just in-frame clones and leaves some out. For V, J and clone size, that table is used; D and trimming come from the DNA. The sample has 170,000 or so clones; less than 90% are singletons.

Material: PBMCs. The chain joins TRBV5-4 to TRBJ1-1; D perhaps matches TRBD1 (6 bases). The origin of this receptor is a boy between 2 and 15 years old in good health and CMV-seronegative. CDR3 in DNA: TGTGCCAGCAGCAAGTCCCCGGGACAAAAAAACACTGAAGCTTTCTTT. Its translation: CASSKSPGQKNTEAFF.